These 5 T cell receptor beta chains were sequenced from one sample in a study of blood T cell repertoires in COVID-19. Profiling relied on immunoSEQ multiplex PCR, and the TCRdb table lists in-frame clones only, not all of them. The sample includes about 62,000 clones, approximately 73% of them seen just once. The sequenced sample consisted of peripheral blood. The source of these receptors is a woman in her 50s with active or convalescent COVID-19.

The chain links TRBV9 to TRBJ1-4, with 9 bases aligning to TRBD1. Germline V gene data show CDR1 as SGDLS and CDR2 as YYNGEE. The CDR3 covers 15 residues. The V segment lost 2 bases and the J segment 7 bases; nucleotides outside the gene matches: 6. The CDR3 protein is CASSVGTGRGEKLFF. The CDR3 DNA follows: TGTGCCAGCAGCGTTGGGACAGGGCGGGGTGAAAAACTGTTTTTT.

The rearrangement joins TRBV7-9 to TRBJ2-1; D remains unclear. Germline V gene sequence: CDR1 SEHNR, CDR2 FQNEAQ (reference sequence). The CDR3 sequence is 13 residues long. Trimming removed 5 bases at V and 4 bases at J, with 9 bases between. Written as DNA, the CDR3 is TGTGCCAGCAGCGCCGGTAATTACAATGAGCAGTTCTTC. Translating it yields CASSAGNYNEQFF. Supplemented by reference TRBV7-9 and TRBJ2-1, the full variable domain reads DTGVSQNPRHKITKRGQNVTFRCDPISEHNRLYWYRQTLGQGPEFLTYFQNEAQLEKSRLLSDRFSAERPKGSFSTLEIQRTEQGDSAMYLCASSAGNYNEQFFGPGTRLTVL.

This chain joins TRBV19 and TRBJ2-3, with TRBD2 identical over 11 bases. V dropped 6 bases and J dropped 0; count of bases not matched to a gene: 2. Germline CDR1 and CDR2: LNHDA and SQIVND (reference sequence). The CDR3 has 15 residues. The CDR3, as DNA: TGTGCCAGTAGCTGGACTAGCGGGAGCACAGATACGCAGTATTTT. Protein: CASSWTSGSTDTQYF.

The chain recombines TRBV11-2 with TRBJ1-3; perhaps TRBD1 as D (5 bases). The CDR3 extends over 15 amino acids. V lost 5 bases and J lost 0, with 11 bases in between. In germline, CDR1 is SGHAT, CDR2 FQNNGV. The DNA of the CDR3 is TGTGCCAGCAGCCTCACAGGCCTCTCTGGAAACACCATATATTTT. Its protein is CASSLTGLSGNTIYF. Together with reference TRBV11-2 and TRBJ1-3, the CDR3 gives the full variable domain: EAGVAQSPRYKIIEKRQSVAFWCNPISGHATLYWYQQILGQGPKLLIQFQNNGVVDDSQLPKDRFSAERLKGVDSTLKIQPAKLEDSAVYLCASSLTGLSGNTIYFGEGSWLTVV.

This sequence joins TRBV6-5 and TRBJ1-2, with D unresolved. Germline V lookup: CDR1 MNHEY, CDR2 SVGAGI. The CDR3 is 13 amino acids. Trimming removed 10 bases at V and 5 bases at J, with 17 bases between. For the CDR3, the DNA is TGTGCCACCCTACGGACGGAGGATTATGGCTACACCTTC. Amino acids: CATLRTEDYGYTF.